The present TCR beta chain was sequenced within a study of vaccination effects on CD4 cells after COVID-19. Study as a whole: Prior to sequencing, the ViraFEST assay stimulated PBMC with viral peptide pools, which expanded the antigen-specific CD4+ T cells. After around 2 million PBMC were placed in each well, they were cultured with roughly 11 IU/ml IL-2 and approximately 10 ug/ml peptides.

Researchers isolated CD4+ T cells once 9 to 11 days of culture had elapsed. Either the BNT162b2 or mRNA-1273 vaccine was given to participants in two doses. Having tested negative for nucleocapsid antibodies, the vaccine recipients showed no prior SARS-CoV-2 infection. CDR1 and CDR2 (germline): SGHDN, FVKESK. The trim removed 2 bases at V and 6 bases at J, leaving 6 bases unmatched. The CDR3 is 14 residues long. The repertoire was sequenced with immunoSEQ multiplex PCR; TCRdb's copy has only in-frame clones and lacks some. The sample contains 50,000 to 60,000 clones, around 73% of which appear only once. In the case of this clone: Its antigen remains unknown.

The sequenced sample was CD4+ T cells from PBMCs cultured without peptide, obtained after COVID-19 vaccination. The chain links TRBV14 to TRBJ1-1; TRBD1 agrees at 7 bases. The origin of this receptor is a human donor who received a COVID-19 vaccine. Here the CDR3 DNA reads TGTGCCAGCAGCCAAAATACAGGGGCTTCTGAAGCTTTCTTT. It translates to CASSQNTGASEAFF. Based on the CDR3 plus reference TRBV14 and TRBJ1-1, the full variable domain is EAGVTQFPSHSVIEKGQTVTLRCDPISGHDNLYWYRRVMGKEIKFLLHFVKESKQDESGMPNNRFLAERTGGTYSTLKVQPAELEDSGVYFCASSQNTGASEAFFGQGTRLTVV.